This T cell receptor (beta chain) came from a study of early T cells in non-severe SARS-CoV-2 infection. TCRdb re-called the 5' RACE reads with MiXCR, one entry per CDR3 protein. Here the sample spans 100,000 to 150,000 distinct CDR3 sequences, about 15% being singletons. V was trimmed by 4 bases and J by 7 bases, leaving 13 bases between them. The V gene's germline CDR1 is MNHNS and CDR2 SASEGT. The CDR3 has 13 residues. Sequences were obtained from whole blood. The rearrangement links TRBV6-1 to TRBJ1-2, with D tentatively TRBD1 (5 bases). The TCR sequence derives from an adult who was a healthcare worker with PCR-confirmed SARS-CoV-2 infection or an uninfected control (not recorded which). CDR3 residues: CASSGRQFLGYTF. The CDR3 region has the DNA TGTGCCAGCAGTGGCCGACAGTTTCTTGGCTACACCTTC.